These T cell receptor beta chains were read from a single sample in a study of Graves' ophthalmopathy and Graves' hyperthyroidism. TCRdb reprocessed the multiplex PCR reads with MiXCR, giving one entry per CDR3 protein. The data contain about 740,000 distinct CDR3 sequences, around 40% of them singletons. The sequenced material came from peripheral blood. The origin of the receptors is an adult man with Graves' ophthalmopathy. Each CDR3 is given with its conserved first and last residue. D genes are given only for firm matches. Expanded clones get a size class; other rows say once, few or many, or leave the size out.

abundance	d_gene	v_gene	j_gene	CDR3aa	CDR3nt
NA	TRBD1	TRBV19	TRBJ2-7	CASSGGTGGYEQYF	TGTGCCAGTAGTGGCGGGACAGGGGGGTACGAGCAGTACTTC
many	NA	TRBV7-7	TRBJ1-4	CASSLDYGEKLFF	TGTGCTAGCAGCTTAGATTACGGTGAAAAACTGTTTTTT
many	NA	TRBV7-8	TRBJ2-2	CASSLEVSITGELFF	TGTGCCAGCAGCTTAGAAGTCAGCATCACCGGGGAGCTGTTTTTT
once	NA	TRBV29-1	TRBJ1-1	CSVGPGNTEALF	NA
NA	NA	TRBV25-1	TRBJ2-2	CASSNDMAGELFF	TGTGCCAGCAGTAATGACATGGCCGGGGAGCTGTTTTTT
NA	NA	TRBV29-1	TRBJ1-4	CSCTGTVNEKLFF	TGCAGCTGCACAGGGACGGTGAATGAAAAACTGTTTTTT
NA	TRBD1	TRBV15	TRBJ1-2	CATSRERFRDRGDYGYTF	TGTGCCACCAGCAGAGAACGCTTCCGGGACAGGGGGGACTATGGCTACACCTTC
few	TRBD1	TRBV20-1	TRBJ1-2	CSAHRDSFYGYTF	TGCAGTGCCCACCGGGACAGCTTCTATGGCTACACCTTC
few	NA	TRBV7-9	TRBJ2-7	CASSLVPGSTYEQYF	TGTGCCAGCAGCTTAGTGCCGGGATCGACCTACGAGCAGTACTTC
NA	NA	TRBV29-1	TRBJ2-5	CSVEDPGTQYF	TGCAGCGTTGAAGATCCCGGGACCCAGTACTTC
many	NA	TRBV7-9	TRBJ2-5	CASSLSGSQETQYF	TGTGCCAGCAGCTTATCGGGCAGCCAAGAGACCCAGTACTTC
once	TRBD1	TRBV7-2	TRBJ2-3	CASATGTGFPDSQYF	TGTGCCAGCGCGACCGGGACAGGGTTCCCAGATTCGCAGTATTTT
NA	NA	TRBV10-3	TRBJ2-7	CATSNWAIPHEQYF	TGTGCCACCTCGAACTGGGCCATACCCCACGAGCAGTACTTC
NA	TRBD1	TRBV11-2	TRBJ1-3	CASTTRQGAHTIYF	TGTGCCAGCACTACGAGACAGGGTGCGCACACCATATATTTT
NA	NA	TRBV4-1	TRBJ1-5	CASSQVGVFQPQHF	TGCGCCAGCAGCCAAGTGGGGGTGTTTCAGCCCCAGCATTTT
few	NA	TRBV12-3/TRBV12-4	TRBJ1-2	CASRDLGGYGYTF	TGTGCCAGCAGAGACCTGGGAGGCTATGGCTACACCTTC
few	NA	TRBV5-8	TRBJ2-5	CASSSGLTRRETQYF	TGTGCCAGCAGCTCCGGACTCACTCGACGGGAGACCCAGTACTTC
many	NA	TRBV15	TRBJ2-7	CATSRGPDRYEQYF	TGTGCCACCAGCAGAGGCCCGGATAGATACGAGCAGTACTTC
NA	TRBD1	TRBV2	TRBJ1-1	CASSSGGGMNTEAFF	TGTGCCAGCAGTTCAGGGGGCGGCATGAACACTGAAGCTTTCTTT
NA	NA	TRBV15	TRBJ2-7	CATSRTTRDAYEQYF	TGTGCCACCAGCAGAACAACAAGGGACGCCTACGAGCAGTACTTC
few	NA	TRBV12-3/TRBV12-4	TRBJ1-1	CASSQPIGAGNTEAFF	TGTGCCAGCAGCCAACCAATAGGGGCGGGGAACACTGAAGCTTTCTTT
NA	TRBD1	TRBV29-1	TRBJ1-2	CSATRTNDRGHYGYTF	TGCAGCGCTACGCGAACCAACGACAGGGGACACTATGGCTACACCTTC
many	NA	TRBV25-1	TRBJ1-6	CASSEAGLNLFHF	TGTGCCAGCAGTGAGGCAGGTTTAAACTTGTTCCACTTT
many	TRBD1	TRBV14	TRBJ1-2	CASSLPGQGDYGYTF	TGTGCCAGCAGCTTACCGGGACAGGGTGACTATGGCTACACCTTC
few	NA	TRBV2	TRBJ2-2	CASSVARQENTGELFF	TGTGCCAGCAGTGTGGCCAGGCAGGAGAACACCGGGGAGCTGTTTTTT
many	NA	TRBV29-1	TRBJ2-2	CSADSLGDTGELFF	TGCAGCGCGGACAGCCTGGGGGACACCGGGGAGCTGTTTTTT
few	NA	TRBV10-3	TRBJ1-3	CASSRAGLQAGNTIYF	TGTGCCAGCAGCAGAGCAGGACTCCAGGCTGGAAACACCATATATTTT
many	NA	TRBV20-1	TRBJ1-1	CSARKGQTNTEAFF	TGCAGTGCTAGGAAAGGACAGACGAACACTGAAGCTTTCTTT
few	NA	TRBV7-2	TRBJ1-2	CASSLGLGLLNYGYTF	TGTGCCAGCAGCTTAGGGTTAGGGCTTCTGAACTATGGCTACACCTTC
NA	NA	TRBV7-3	TRBJ2-5	CASSSRGDWETQYF	TGTGCCAGCAGCTCGAGGGGGGATTGGGAGACCCAGTACTTC
NA	NA	TRBV2	TRBJ1-6	CASSRGQKNSPLHF	TGTGCCAGCAGCCGCGGACAGAAAAATTCACCCCTCCACTTT
NA	NA	TRBV13	TRBJ2-6	CASSPTFLLSGANVLTF	TGTGCCAGCAGCCCCACCTTTCTCCTCTCTGGGGCCAACGTCCTGACTTTC
NA	TRBD1	TRBV5-1	TRBJ2-7	CASSWRTGNPEQYF	TGCGCCAGCAGCTGGCGGACAGGGAATCCCGAGCAGTACTTC
few	NA	TRBV29-1	TRBJ1-6	CSVSGGSYNSPLHF	TGCAGCGTTAGTGGGGGCTCCTATAATTCACCCCTCCACTTT
NA	NA	TRBV12-3/TRBV12-4	TRBJ1-6	CASSFGTAIGSSPLHF	TGTGCCAGCAGTTTCGGTACAGCCATCGGGAGTTCACCCCTCCACTTT
many	NA	TRBV29-1	TRBJ1-5	CSVSAAGNQPQHF	TGCAGCGTTTCCGCCGCAGGGAATCAGCCCCAGCATTTT
NA	NA	TRBV25-1	TRBJ2-2	CASSRAGHSNTGELFF	TGTGCCAGTAGTAGAGCGGGACACTCGAACACCGGGGAGCTGTTTTTT
NA	NA	TRBV25-1	TRBJ2-5	CASTLGKTQYF	TGTGCCAGCACCCTAGGGAAGACCCAGTACTTC
few	NA	TRBV2	TRBJ2-7	CASSPGTVMVRDEQYF	TGTGCCAGCAGCCCGGGGACGGTGATGGTGAGAGACGAGCAGTACTTC
NA	TRBD2	TRBV24-1	TRBJ2-5	CATSDLAGGAGETQYF	TGTGCCACCAGTGATTTGGCGGGAGGAGCGGGGGAGACCCAGTACTTC
NA	NA	TRBV2	TRBJ2-7	CASTYRVAYEQYF	TGTGCCAGCACCTACAGGGTGGCCTACGAGCAGTACTTC
NA	TRBD1	TRBV7-9	TRBJ2-4	CASSPPGGTVIQYF	TGTGCCAGCAGCCCACCAGGGGGTACCGTCATTCAGTACTTC
NA	TRBD1	TRBV20-1	TRBJ1-6	CSARERTGVGSSPLHF	TGCAGTGCTAGAGAAAGGACAGGGGTGGGAAGTTCACCCCTCCACTTT
NA	TRBD2	TRBV19	TRBJ2-7	CASSVGSGGYEQYF	TGTGCCAGTAGTGTGGGTAGCGGGGGCTACGAGCAGTACTTC